Here is one T cell receptor (beta chain) with its context. This table comes from immunoSEQ multiplex PCR, and its TCRdb copy is limited to in-frame clones, with some not included. The sample consists of tens of thousands of clones, roughly 82% of them appearing once. This entry belongs to a study of control samples from healthy donors and cancer patients. The ends were cut back, 5 bases at V and 2 bases at J, with 6 bases in the middle. The CDR3 spans 11 residues. Germline CDR1 reads DFQATT; CDR2 reads SNEGSKA (reference sequence). Sequencing used PBMCs. The clonotype comes from a woman in her forties or fifties with lung cancer. This chain connects TRBV20-1 to TRBJ1-1, with D possibly TRBD1 on 5 matching bases. CDR3 in amino acids: CSAWGNTEAFF. The CDR3 DNA reads TGCAGTGCTTGGGGCAACACTGAAGCTTTCTTT.